This T cell receptor beta chain is drawn from a study of cytomegalovirus exposure and HLA in healthy donors. This CDR3 has 14 residues. J was trimmed by 1 base and V by 3 bases; bases with no gene match: 2. Germline CDR1 is KGHSH and CDR2 is LQKENI. Use of 60 Vbeta and 13 Jbeta primers characterized the PCR. TCRdb's copy holds only in-frame clones and misses some; the assay was immunoSEQ multiplex PCR. The data contain just over 150,000 clones, roughly 78% of them singletons. This sequence originates from a middle-aged man in good health and CMV-seropositive. The J gene is TRBJ2-5, the V gene TRBV18; 7 nucleotides match TRBD1. Specimen: PBMCs. The CDR3 sequence: CASSPGQLQETQYF. Here the CDR3 DNA reads TGTGCCAGCTCACCGGGACAGCTCCAAGAGACCCAGTACTTC. The full variable domain, completed using reference TRBV18 and TRBJ2-5, is NAGVMQNPRHLVRRRGQEARLRCSPMKGHSHVYWYRQLPEEGLKFMVYLQKENIIDESGMPKERFSAEFPKEGPSILRIQQVVRGDSAAYFCASSPGQLQETQYFGPGTRLLVL.